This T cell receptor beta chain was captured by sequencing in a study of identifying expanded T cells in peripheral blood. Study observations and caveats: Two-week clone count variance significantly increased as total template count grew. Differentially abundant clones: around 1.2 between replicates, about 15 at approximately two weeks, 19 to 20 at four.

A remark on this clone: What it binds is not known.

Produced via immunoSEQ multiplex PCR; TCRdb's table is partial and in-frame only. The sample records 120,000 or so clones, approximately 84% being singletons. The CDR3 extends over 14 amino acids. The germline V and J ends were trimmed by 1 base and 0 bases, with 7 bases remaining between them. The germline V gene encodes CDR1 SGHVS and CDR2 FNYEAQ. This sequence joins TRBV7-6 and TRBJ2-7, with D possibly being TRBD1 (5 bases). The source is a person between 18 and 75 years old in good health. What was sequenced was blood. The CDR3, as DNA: TGTGCCAGCAGCTTAGGGGGCACCTCCTACGAGCAGTACTTC. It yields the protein CASSLGGTSYEQYF.